These 27 T cell receptor beta chains were sequenced from one sample in a study of T cells after yellow fever vaccination. MiXCR, run by TCRdb on the 5' RACE reads, gives a single entry per CDR3 protein. The table has 120,000 or so distinct CDR3 sequences, around 15% seen once. Sequencing was performed on CD8+ T cells sorted from PBMCs, taken 5 days after the yellow fever booster vaccination. The source is a man aged 18-30 years who received the YFV17D yellow fever vaccine.

This clonotype showed up just a few times. J is TRBJ2-5 and V is TRBV4-2, with D possibly being TRBD1 (6 bases). Germline V CDR1 and CDR2: LGHNA, YNFKEQ. V was shortened by 0 bases and J by 3 bases, with 8 bases between the two germline ends. CDR3 size: 14 residues. DNA of the CDR3: TGTGCCAGCAGCCAAGAGGGGGCAGAAGAGACCCAGTACTTC. Encoded protein: CASSQEGAEETQYF.

This clonotype was observed a single time. J is TRBJ2-5 and V is TRBV7-9; no reliable D call. In germline, CDR1 is SEHNR, CDR2 FQNEAQ (reference sequence). The V end was cut by 0 bases, the J end by 3 bases, with 14 bases between. The CDR3 runs 16 residues. The CDR3 nucleotides read TGTGCCAGCAGCTTAGCGCTTCAGCTTGCAAAAGAGACCCAGTACTTC. It yields the protein CASSLALQLAKETQYF.

This clonotype has just a few counts. This chain uses TRBV10-3 with TRBJ1-3, with unresolved D. V lost 6 bases, J lost 0 bases, and 9 bases lay in between. Germline values: CDR1 ENHRY, CDR2 SYGVKD. The CDR3 loop spans 14 amino acids. CDR3 in amino acids: CAIRETDSGNTIYF. CDR3 in DNA: TGTGCCATCAGGGAGACCGACTCTGGAAACACCATATATTTT.

This clonotype was recorded a few times. The genes are TRBV29-1 and TRBJ2-7; 8 bases line up with TRBD1. This CDR3 is built from 12 residues. Trimming cost V 5 bases and J 2 bases; bases outside gene matches: 2. Germline CDR1 reads SQVTM; CDR2 reads ANQGSEA. This CDR3 is CSVRTGTYEQYV. For the CDR3, the DNA is TGCAGCGTTAGGACAGGGACCTACGAGCAGTACGTC.

The rearrangement links TRBV5-5 to TRBJ2-3; a weak D match, TRBD1 (5 bases). Between the trimmed V and J ends, which lost 4 bases and 4 bases, there was a span of 13 bases. The CDR3 has 14 residues. The V gene's germline CDR1 is SGHKS and CDR2 YYEKEE (reference sequence). In nucleotides, the CDR3 is TGTGCCAGCAGCCGGGCGGTAGGGGCAGATACGCAGTATTTT. As protein: CASSRAVGADTQYF.

This clonotype was seen repeatedly, ten times or more. V is TRBV5-1 and J is TRBJ2-4; the D is unclear. The CDR3 is 15 amino acids. Germline CDR1 and CDR2: SGHRS and YFSETQ. The ends were cut back, 0 bases at V and 1 base at J, with 8 bases in the middle. The CDR3 is CASSLGYQAKNIQYF. CDR3 bases: TGCGCCAGCAGCTTGGGCTATCAGGCCAAAAACATTCAGTACTTC.

V gene TRBV6-6 combines with J gene TRBJ2-5; 8 bases fit TRBD2. J lost 4 bases, V lost 10 bases, and 17 bases had no gene match. Germline V gene data show CDR1 as MNHNY and CDR2 as SVGAGI (reference sequence). This CDR3 region has 16 residues. The CDR3 loop is CATAGGGGPSAETQYF. The CDR3 region has the DNA TGTGCCACCGCGGGGGGCGGGGGGCCATCCGCAGAGACCCAGTACTTC.

This sequence joins TRBV18 and TRBJ1-1; no definite D call. This CDR3 has 15 amino acids. The ends were cut back, 2 bases at V and 0 bases at J, with 10 bases in the middle. The V gene's germline CDR1 is KGHSH and CDR2 LQKENI. The CDR3 DNA follows: TGTGCCAGCTCACCAGGGTTGGGTGTGAACACTGAAGCTTTCTTT. Protein sequence: CASSPGLGVNTEAFF.

This clonotype was observed a few times. V usage is TRBV4-1 and J usage is TRBJ2-3, with 7 positions matching TRBD2. Germline CDR1 reads MGHRA; CDR2 reads YSYEKL. The trim removed 6 bases at V and 0 bases at J, leaving 15 bases unmatched. The CDR3 loop spans 18 amino acids. The CDR3 DNA is TGCGCCAGCAGGCCCGGGACGCGGGACTACCTGAGCACAGATACGCAGTATTTT. Its translation is CASRPGTRDYLSTDTQYF.

This sequence joins TRBV27 and TRBJ1-1; 9 bases map to TRBD1. V lost 8 bases to trimming and J lost 1 base; unmatched junction nucleotides: 8. The CDR3 is 15 amino acids. In germline, CDR1 is MNHEY, CDR2 SMNVEV (reference sequence). This chain's CDR3 is CASGITGGRNTEAFF. CDR3 coding DNA: TGTGCCAGCGGTATCACAGGGGGCCGGAACACTGAAGCTTTCTTT.

The sample holds many counts of this clonotype. This chain uses TRBV12-3 or TRBV12-4 with TRBJ2-5, with 7 positions matching TRBD1. The CDR3 runs 15 residues. V dropped 5 bases and J dropped 4; count of bases not matched to a gene: 10. The CDR3, as DNA: TGTGCCAGCAGTCCCTGGGACAGTGCGGCAGAGACCCAGTACTTC. Protein sequence: CASSPWDSAAETQYF.

The V gene is TRBV7-2, the J gene TRBJ2-3; perhaps TRBD2 as D (5 bases). This CDR3 spans 14 amino acids. V shed 2 bases and J shed 6 bases, with 12 bases lying between them. Germline V gene sequence: CDR1 SGHTA, CDR2 FQGNSA. The CDR3 reads CASSLMARGDTQYF. Written as DNA, the CDR3 is TGTGCCAGCAGCTTAATGGCCCGAGGGGATACGCAGTATTTT.

The rearrangement joins TRBV12-3 or TRBV12-4 to TRBJ2-3; TRBD1 might be the D (6 bases). The CDR3 has 15 residues. V lost 4 bases and J lost 6, with 17 bases in between. The CDR3 coding sequence is TGTGCCAGCAGTTCCGCCCCAGGGGTCAACGATACGCAGTATTTT. This translates into CASSSAPGVNDTQYF.

This clonotype was seen a handful of times. The chain carries TRBV4-1 and TRBJ2-5; TRBD2 matches 8 bases. Germline trimming cut 1 base from V and 1 base from J; bases unmatched to any gene: 11. The length of the CDR3 is 18 residues. CDR1 and CDR2 (germline): MGHRA, YSYEKL. CDR3 protein: CASSQGSRSGGLQETQYF. The CDR3 bases are TGCGCCAGCAGCCAAGGGTCACGGAGCGGGGGCCTCCAAGAGACCCAGTACTTC.

The V gene is TRBV3-1, the J gene TRBJ2-7; maybe TRBD2 (6 bases). V was clipped by 6 bases and J by 2 bases, with 17 bases between them. From germline, CDR1 is LGHDT and CDR2 YNNKEL (reference sequence). The CDR3 spans 15 residues. The CDR3 loop reads CASSMGGDETYEQYV. As DNA, the CDR3 is TGTGCCAGCAGTATGGGAGGTGACGAAACCTACGAGCAGTACGTC.

V and J are TRBV2 and TRBJ2-7; D perhaps matches TRBD1 (5 bases). Trimming cost V 2 bases and J 2 bases, with 13 bases left between them. The CDR3 covers 15 residues. Germline V gene sequence: CDR1 SNHLY, CDR2 FYNNEI. The CDR3 DNA sequence: TGTGCCAGCAGTGAATCCCCCAGGGTTACCTACGAGCAGTACTTC. Translated, it gives CASSESPRVTYEQYF.

The V call is TRBV7-2, the J call TRBJ2-1; D is unresolved. V lost 1 base to trimming and J lost 8 bases, with 18 bases between them. Per the germline V gene, CDR1 is SGHTA and CDR2 is FQGNSA. This CDR3 spans 16 amino acids. The CDR3 region is CASSLGSGPGRDEQFF. As DNA, the CDR3 is TGTGCCAGCAGCTTAGGATCCGGACCGGGTAGGGATGAGCAGTTCTTC.

The chain carries TRBV7-9 and TRBJ2-1, with D hard to call. V was clipped by 3 bases and J by 7 bases, with 7 bases between them. This CDR3 spans 12 amino acids. CDR1 is SEHNR and CDR2 is FQNEAQ in the germline V gene (reference sequence). CDR3 loop: CASSLFRNEQFF. CDR3 sequence (DNA): TGTGCCAGCAGCTTGTTTAGGAATGAGCAGTTCTTC.

In its sample, this clonotype was seen a few times. The rearrangement joins TRBV7-2 to TRBJ2-3; perhaps TRBD2 as D (5 bases). The V gene's germline CDR1 is SGHTA and CDR2 FQGNSA. V shed 7 bases and J shed 1 base, with 15 bases lying between them. The CDR3 totals 15 residues. For the CDR3, the DNA is TGTGCCAGCATCCTTGGCGGCGGGCGCACAGATACGCAGTATTTT. Amino acid sequence: CASILGGGRTDTQYF.

CDR3 residues: CASSLGAITEAFF. The CDR3 coding sequence is TGTGCCAGCAGCCTAGGGGCTATCACTGAAGCTTTCTTT. V and J are TRBV7-2 and TRBJ1-1, with D tentatively TRBD1 (5 bases). V was pared by 5 bases and J by 4 bases, with 11 bases between. Germline loops: CDR1 SGHTA, CDR2 FQGNSA. The CDR3 totals 13 residues.

The CDR3 sequence is CASSQSGGGVTDTQYF. The CDR3 coding sequence is TGCGCCAGCAGCCAATCCGGCGGGGGGGTCACAGATACGCAGTATTTT. The V call is TRBV4-1, the J call TRBJ2-3; 9 nucleotides align to TRBD2. The V gene's germline CDR1 is MGHRA and CDR2 YSYEKL. V was clipped by 2 bases and J by 2 bases; unmatched bases: 5. The CDR3 contains 16 residues.

This clonotype was detected once. This could be a read error, since a much larger clone is one nucleotide away. The V and J genes are TRBV10-2 and TRBJ2-7, with TRBD2 matching over 9 bases. V was pared by 5 bases and J by 4 bases, with 6 bases of the junction left unmatched. This CDR3 has 14 residues. Germline loops: CDR1 WSHSY, CDR2 SAAADI. The CDR3 region is CASSHGTSMYEQYV. The CDR3, as DNA: TGCGCCAGCAGTCACGGGACTAGCATGTACGAGCAGTACGTC.

This clonotype was counted at least ten times. V gene TRBV4-3 combines with J gene TRBJ2-7, with TRBD2 as a possible D gene (5 bases). V lost 0 bases to trimming and J lost 3 bases, with 9 bases between them. The germline V gene encodes CDR1 LGHNA and CDR2 YSLEER. This CDR3 contains 14 residues. CDR3 bases: TGCGCCAGCAGCCAAGATAGAGGGAGCTACGAGCAGTACTTC. It is translated as CASSQDRGSYEQYF.

This clonotype was recorded many times. The rearrangement uses TRBV7-8 and TRBJ2-7, with D possibly TRBD1 on 6 matching bases. There are 12 residues in the CDR3. The V and J ends lost 8 bases and 2 bases respectively, with 10 bases between them. Germline V gene data show CDR1 as SGHVS and CDR2 as FQNEAQ. The CDR3 sequence: CASPKGAYEQYV. The CDR3 nucleotides are TGTGCCAGCCCTAAGGGGGCCTACGAGCAGTACGTC.

This chain uses TRBV2 with TRBJ2-2; 12 bases match TRBD2. V lost 2 bases and J lost 4; bases outside the gene matches: 14. The germline gives CDR1 SNHLY, CDR2 FYNNEI. This CDR3 is 20 amino acids long. CDR3 sequence: CASSEFWLAGGRSLTGELFF. The CDR3 DNA reads TGTGCCAGCAGTGAATTTTGGCTAGCGGGGGGGCGATCCCTCACCGGGGAGCTGTTTTTT.

This clonotype has a handful of counts. The chain recombines TRBV28 with TRBJ2-3; D not certain. This CDR3 is built from 13 residues. CDR1 and CDR2 (germline): MDHEN, SYDVKM. Between the trimmed V and J ends, which lost 7 bases and 2 bases, there was a span of 10 bases. Here the CDR3 DNA reads TGTGCCAGCAATCCCCAGCCCACAGATACGCAGTATTTT. It is translated as CASNPQPTDTQYF.

This rearrangement joins TRBV15 to TRBJ1-2; D is ambiguous. V lost 1 base and J 7 bases, leaving 4 bases between the germline ends. This CDR3 region has 11 residues. Germline CDR1 LNHNV, CDR2 YYDKDF (reference sequence). CDR3 coding DNA: TGTGCCACCAGCAGAGTAGGTGGCTACACCTTC. Encoded protein: CATSRVGGYTF. The full variable domain, with the rest looked up from reference TRBV15 and TRBJ1-2, is DAMVIQNPRYQVTQFGKPVTLSCSQTLNHNVMYWYQQKSSQAPKLLFHYYDKDFNNEADTPDNFQSRRPNTSFCFLDIRSPGLGDTAMYLCATSRVGGYTFGSGTRLTVV.